Following are 18 T cell receptor beta chains from one sample sequenced in a study of blood T cell repertoires in COVID-19. Data came from immunoSEQ multiplex PCR; TCRdb stores just in-frame clones and leaves some out. Of more than 95,000 clones in the sample, approximately 90% are singletons; the top ten hold around 2%. Input material: peripheral blood. The origin of the receptors is a man aged 45-65 years with COVID-19, enrolled during active disease.

The chain recombines TRBV6-4 with TRBJ2-3; TRBD2 aligns across 8 bases. The CDR3 has 15 residues. Germline CDR1 MRHNA, CDR2 SNTAGT. J was trimmed by 3 bases and V by 6 bases; bases with no gene match: 8. As DNA, the CDR3 is TGTGCCAGCAGCCTAACAGGGACTAGGACAGATACGCAGTATTTT. Protein: CASSLTGTRTDTQYF.

The count of this clone is one. In DNA, the CDR3 is TGTGCCAGCAGCTTGGGGCATAGCAATCAGCCCCAGCATTTT. Translated: CASSLGHSNQPQHF. The chain carries TRBV5-5 and TRBJ1-5, with D hard to call. Germline V gene sequence: CDR1 SGHKS, CDR2 YYEKEE (reference sequence). The CDR3 spans 14 residues. Trimming pared 0 bases from V and 0 bases from J, leaving 4 bases between.

This clone appeared once. The V and J genes are TRBV10-3 and TRBJ2-5; 8 bases align to TRBD2. J was trimmed by 11 bases and V by 3 bases; bases with no gene match: 11. In germline, CDR1 is ENHRY, CDR2 SYGVKD. This CDR3 region has 14 residues. CDR3 sequence (DNA): TGTGCCATCAGTGACGCCCAGCGGGAGAAGGAGCAGTACTTC. Its translation: CAISDAQREKEQYF.

The chain recombines TRBV29-1 with TRBJ2-3, with 8 bases identical to TRBD1. The V gene's germline CDR1 is SQVTM and CDR2 ANQGSEA. Unmatched junction bases numbered 6, after V lost 4 bases and J lost 3 bases. This CDR3 comprises 14 residues. This CDR3 is CSVAQGAWTDTQYF. The DNA of the CDR3 is TGCAGCGTTGCCCAGGGGGCCTGGACAGATACGCAGTATTTT.

V is TRBV10-3 and J is TRBJ2-5; TRBD2 aligns across 8 bases. This CDR3 is 16 amino acids long. Germline CDR1 is ENHRY and CDR2 is SYGVKD. V was clipped by 3 bases and J by 4 bases; unmatched bases: 10. The CDR3 coding sequence is TGTGCCATCAGTGAAGGAACTGGTCTAGCGGGAGAGACCCAGTACTTC. Protein: CAISEGTGLAGETQYF.

The rearrangement links TRBV9 to TRBJ2-7; D is uncertain. The CDR3 is 12 residues long. CDR1 and CDR2 from the germline V gene are SGDLS and YYNGEE. The ends were cut back, 3 bases at V and 6 bases at J, with 10 bases in the middle. CDR3 in DNA: TGTGCCAGCAGCGACCCAGGAACCGAGCAGTACGTC. Protein: CASSDPGTEQYV.

CDR3 DNA: TGTGCCAGCAGTCTCTTAACAGGGGGCAGTGAGACCCAGTACTTC. Its translation: CASSLLTGGSETQYF. The chain has TRBV2 and TRBJ2-5; 9 bases match TRBD1. The germline V gene has CDR1 SNHLY and CDR2 FYNNEI. J gave up 5 bases and V 5 bases, and 9 bases lay outside the gene matches. The CDR3 runs to 15 residues.

The rearrangement uses TRBV6-5 and TRBJ2-7; the match to TRBD2 covers 7 bases. CDR1 and CDR2 from the germline V gene are MNHEY and SVGAGI. CDR3 length: 12 residues. Trimming removed 6 bases from V and 3 bases from J; junction bases left unmatched: 2. CDR3 DNA: TGTGCCAGCAGAGGCGGGAGCTACGAGCAGTACTTC. Amino acids: CASRGGSYEQYF.

V is TRBV4-3 and J is TRBJ1-1; D call uncertain. CDR1 LGHNA and CDR2 YSLEER come from the germline V gene. V gave up 0 bases and J gave up 1 base, with 9 bases separating them. The CDR3 has 15 amino acids. The CDR3 loop reads CASSQDHTRNTEAFF. In DNA, the CDR3 is TGCGCCAGCAGCCAAGATCACACACGGAACACTGAAGCTTTCTTT.

At least ten counts were recorded for this clone. The V call is TRBV29-1, the J call TRBJ1-4; 9 bases fit TRBD1. V was pared by 7 bases and J by 5 bases, with 8 bases of the junction left unmatched. This CDR3 is built from 14 residues. Germline CDR1 is SQVTM and CDR2 is ANQGSEA. In DNA form, the CDR3 reads TGCAGCGCCGAAACCGGGACAGGGAATGAAAAACTGTTTTTT. It encodes CSAETGTGNEKLFF. Filled out from reference TRBV29-1 and TRBJ1-4, the complete variable domain reads SAVISQKPSRDICQRGTSLTIQCQVDSQVTMMFWYRQQPGQSLTLIATANQGSEATYESGFVIDKFPISRPNLTFSTLTVSNMSPEDSSIYLCSAETGTGNEKLFFGSGTQLSVL.

The V and J genes are TRBV5-1 and TRBJ2-2; 10 bases fit TRBD2. V shed 2 bases, J shed 4 bases, and the junction held 5 bases outside the gene matches. Germline CDR1 and CDR2: SGHRS and YFSETQ. The CDR3 runs 16 residues. CDR3 sequence: CASSLYGLAATGELFF. In DNA form, the CDR3 reads TGCGCCAGCAGCTTATACGGACTAGCGGCCACCGGGGAGCTGTTTTTT.

V usage is TRBV6-2 or TRBV6-3 and J usage is TRBJ1-4; 8 nucleotides line up with TRBD1. Germline V gene data show CDR1 as MNHEY and CDR2 as SVGEGT. There are 15 residues in the CDR3. V was pared by 6 bases and J by 7 bases, with 10 bases of the junction left unmatched. The chain's CDR3 is CASSPPGQGSEKLFF. In DNA form, the CDR3 reads TGTGCCAGCAGCCCTCCTGGACAGGGAAGTGAAAAACTGTTTTTT.

The genes are TRBV6-2 or TRBV6-3 and TRBJ2-7; D might be TRBD2 (5 bases). This CDR3 comprises 16 residues. The germline CDR1 and CDR2 sequences are MNHEY and SVGEGT. V was cut by 0 bases and J by 4 bases, with 16 bases left in between. CDR3 nucleotide sequence: TGTGCCAGCAGTTACTCGAATCTCGGGAATCTATACGAGCAGTACGTC. It is translated as CASSYSNLGNLYEQYV.

The V and J genes are TRBV7-2 and TRBJ2-5; D is unresolved. From germline, CDR1 is SGHTA and CDR2 FQGNSA. The ends were cut back, 3 bases at V and 4 bases at J, with 12 bases in the middle. This CDR3 is built from 14 residues. In DNA, the CDR3 is TGTGCCAGCAGCTTTGAGAGGTCCGGAGAGACCCAGTACTTC. Protein sequence: CASSFERSGETQYF.

The gene calls are TRBV4-2 and TRBJ2-7, with D tentatively TRBD1 (5 bases). V was shortened by 2 bases and J by 6 bases, with 11 bases between the two germline ends. This CDR3 contains 13 residues. CDR1 LGHNA and CDR2 YNFKEQ come from the germline V gene. CDR3 region: CASSQPRQTEQYF. CDR3 nucleotide sequence: TGTGCCAGCAGCCAACCCCGACAGACCGAGCAGTACTTC.

This clone has a handful of counts. This chain joins TRBV30 and TRBJ2-7; TRBD2 might be the D (5 bases). The CDR3 runs 16 residues. CDR1 is GTSNPN, CDR2 SVGIG, per germline (reference sequence). V shed 1 base and J shed 2 bases, with 18 bases lying between them. CDR3 DNA: TGTGCCTGGAGTGACAGCTTCGAGGGTCGGGCCTACGAGCAGTACTTC. This sequence encodes CAWSDSFEGRAYEQYF.

V gene TRBV6-5 combines with J gene TRBJ1-1; no definite D call. The CDR3 loop spans 11 amino acids. With 5 bases removed from V and 7 bases from J, the gap between germline ends came to 8 bases. Germline assignment: CDR1 MNHEY and CDR2 SVGAGI. The CDR3 loop is CASSRQIEAFF. CDR3 DNA sequence: TGTGCCAGCAGTAGACAAATTGAAGCTTTCTTT.

CDR3 DNA sequence: TGCGCCAGCAGCCAATGGACAGGCGGGCAGCAGCCCCAGCATTTT. As protein: CASSQWTGGQQPQHF. The chain is built from TRBV4-1 and TRBJ1-5; 7 nucleotides align to TRBD1. Germline V CDR1 and CDR2: MGHRA, YSYEKL. V lost 2 bases to trimming and J lost 7 bases; unmatched junction nucleotides: 8. The length of the CDR3 is 15 residues.